Below, 5 T cell receptor beta chains from the same sample are listed, as sequenced in a study of identical twins. Via MiXCR, TCRdb re-called the 5' RACE reads, giving one row per CDR3 protein. This table holds roughly 230,000 distinct CDR3 sequences, roughly 8% found once. A further study also used this sample, focusing on yellow fever vaccine responses in identical twins.

The sample taken for sequencing was CD8+ T cells sorted from blood. Every receptor here comes from a woman between 18 and 29 years old in good health.

The chain joins TRBV27 to TRBJ1-6, with a possible D match to TRBD1 (6 bases). CDR1 is MNHEY and CDR2 is SMNVEV in the germline V gene (reference sequence). V dropped 1 base and J dropped 10 bases, with 14 bases sitting between them. The CDR3 is 15 amino acids. The CDR3, as DNA: TGTGCCAGCAGTTTATACAGGGACCCCAGGTCACCCCTCCACTTT. Translating gives CASSLYRDPRSPLHF.

This clonotype was observed many times. The V gene is TRBV28, the J gene TRBJ2-5; TRBD1 or TRBD2 may be the D gene (5 bases each). Per the germline V gene, CDR1 is MDHEN and CDR2 is SYDVKM. Trimming shortened V by 3 bases and J by 3 bases, and 8 bases separated the two germline ends. CDR3 size: 13 residues. The CDR3 loop reads CASSLGREETQYF. CDR3 coding DNA: TGTGCCAGCAGTTTGGGACGGGAAGAGACCCAGTACTTC.

J is TRBJ2-6 and V is TRBV27, with D unclear. The CDR3 sequence is 14 residues long. V was pared by 5 bases and J by 1 base, with 6 bases between. Germline V CDR1 and CDR2: MNHEY, SMNVEV (reference sequence). This CDR3 is CASSKISGANVLTF. The CDR3 DNA reads as TGTGCCAGCAGTAAAATTTCTGGGGCCAACGTCCTGACTTTC.

This sequence joins TRBV29-1 and TRBJ2-2; D is undetermined. Trimming removed 1 base at V and 7 bases at J, with 16 bases between. This CDR3 spans 15 amino acids. Germline V gene sequence: CDR1 SQVTM, CDR2 ANQGSEA. The chain's CDR3 is CSVEVFGQASGELFF. CDR3 nucleotides: TGCAGCGTTGAAGTTTTTGGGCAGGCGAGCGGGGAGCTGTTTTTT.

This sequence joins TRBV6-2 or TRBV6-3 and TRBJ2-1; perhaps TRBD2 as D (5 bases). The CDR3 sequence is 16 residues long. Per germline, CDR1 MNHEY and CDR2 SVGEGT. V was shortened by 0 bases and J by 9 bases, with 18 bases between the two germline ends. The DNA of the CDR3 is TGTGCCAGCAGTTACTCACTAGACATCGGCCCTACTGAGCAGTTCTTC. It codes for CASSYSLDIGPTEQFF.